This paragraph reports one T cell receptor (beta chain). Sequencing used immunoSEQ multiplex PCR; TCRdb keeps in-frame clones, though not all of them. Of roughly 260,000 clones in the sample, around 90% were seen once. This CDR3 has 16 amino acids. V gave up 1 base and J gave up 4 bases; unmatched junction bases: 6. Per germline, CDR1 GTSNPN and CDR2 SVGIG (reference sequence). These data are taken from a study of blood T cell repertoires in COVID-19. The receptor was isolated from a woman under 40 with acute COVID-19. Source material: PBMCs or T cells enriched from blood (not recorded which). The gene calls are TRBV30 and TRBJ2-1; TRBD2 matches at 11 bases. The CDR3 region is CAWSAQTSGVYNEQFF. Written as DNA, the CDR3 is TGTGCCTGGAGTGCCCAGACTAGCGGGGTTTACAATGAGCAGTTCTTC.